The rows below give T cell receptor beta chains drawn from one sample of a study of blood T cell repertoires in COVID-19. Method: immunoSEQ multiplex PCR; TCRdb's copy keeps in-frame clones and lacks some. The sample has 440,000 or so clones; about nine tenths are singletons. The sequenced sample was peripheral blood. These receptors were collected from a woman in her thirties or forties with COVID-19, enrolled during active disease. CDR3s include the opening cysteine and the closing phenylalanine or tryptophan. The D gene is left open where the match is weak. The size entry is marked missing in some rows and otherwise reads once, few, many or a size class.

abundance: .; v_gene: TRBV9; d_gene: TRBD1; j_gene: TRBJ1-1; CDR3aa: CASSAGTAGSTEAFF; CDR3nt: TGTGCCAGCAGCGCCGGGACAGCCGGAAGCACTGAAGCTTTCTTT
abundance: .; v_gene: TRBV15; d_gene: .; j_gene: TRBJ2-7; CDR3aa: CATSTIRGYEQYF; CDR3nt: TGTGCCACCAGCACCATTAGGGGCTACGAGCAGTACTTC
abundance: once; v_gene: TRBV6-6; d_gene: TRBD1; j_gene: TRBJ1-4; CDR3aa: CASSYRGQGNEKLFF; CDR3nt: TGTGCCAGCAGTTACCGTGGACAGGGAAATGAAAAACTGTTTTTT
abundance: .; v_gene: TRBV27; d_gene: .; j_gene: TRBJ1-1; CDR3aa: CASSFRGNTEAFF; CDR3nt: TGTGCCAGCAGTTTTCGAGGGAACACTGAAGCTTTCTTT
abundance: .; v_gene: TRBV19; d_gene: .; j_gene: TRBJ1-2; CDR3aa: CASSINLGYGYTF; CDR3nt: TGTGCCAGTAGTATTAACCTCGGCTATGGCTACACCTTC
abundance: .; v_gene: TRBV27; d_gene: .; j_gene: TRBJ1-5; CDR3aa: CASSPGFPNQPQHF; CDR3nt: TGTGCCAGCAGCCCCGGGTTCCCCAATCAGCCCCAGCATTTT
abundance: .; v_gene: TRBV18; d_gene: .; j_gene: TRBJ2-7; CDR3aa: CASSPGTTGEQYF; CDR3nt: TGTGCCAGCTCACCGGGGACAACCGGCGAGCAGTACTTC
abundance: .; v_gene: TRBV27; d_gene: .; j_gene: TRBJ1-1; CDR3aa: CASRGSGQNEAFF; CDR3nt: TGTGCCAGCAGGGGTTCTGGGCAAAATGAAGCTTTCTTT
abundance: .; v_gene: TRBV7-2; d_gene: .; j_gene: TRBJ2-7; CDR3aa: CASSYGPAERWLSYEQYF; CDR3nt: TGTGCCAGCAGCTACGGCCCGGCGGAACGGTGGCTCTCCTACGAGCAGTACTTC
abundance: .; v_gene: TRBV15; d_gene: .; j_gene: TRBJ1-4; CDR3aa: CATSRRTDNEKLFF; CDR3nt: TGTGCCACCAGCAGACGTACAGACAATGAAAAACTGTTTTTT
abundance: .; v_gene: TRBV9; d_gene: TRBD1; j_gene: TRBJ2-3; CDR3aa: CASSVTGQGFTDTQYF; CDR3nt: TGTGCCAGCAGCGTGACGGGACAGGGTTTTACAGATACGCAGTATTTT
abundance: once; v_gene: TRBV7-8; d_gene: TRBD1; j_gene: TRBJ2-7; CDR3aa: CASSPPLQGVYEQYF; CDR3nt: TGTGCCAGCAGCCCGCCCCTACAGGGGGTCTACGAGCAGTACTTC
abundance: .; v_gene: TRBV4-1; d_gene: TRBD1; j_gene: TRBJ1-2; CDR3aa: CASSQPDRGYGYTF; CDR3nt: TGCGCCAGCAGCCAACCGGACAGGGGATATGGCTACACCTTC
abundance: .; v_gene: TRBV28; d_gene: .; j_gene: TRBJ1-1; CDR3aa: CASSLSGFYTEAFF; CDR3nt: TGTGCCAGCAGTTTATCAGGATTTTACACTGAAGCTTTCTTT
abundance: .; v_gene: TRBV12-1; d_gene: .; j_gene: TRBJ2-3; CDR3aa: CASSFFSNGAETDTQYF; CDR3nt: TGTGCCAGCAGCTTTTTCTCAAATGGGGCCGAGACAGATACGCAGTATTTT
abundance: .; v_gene: TRBV15; d_gene: .; j_gene: TRBJ1-1; CDR3aa: CATSRPLGGETEAFF; CDR3nt: TGTGCCACCAGCAGACCTTTAGGGGGAGAGACTGAAGCTTTCTTT
abundance: .; v_gene: TRBV28; d_gene: TRBD1; j_gene: TRBJ1-5; CDR3aa: CASNTRGLRQPQHF; CDR3nt: TGTGCCAGCAATACCAGGGGGCTTCGTCAGCCCCAGCATTTT
abundance: .; v_gene: TRBV3-1/TRBV3-2; d_gene: TRBD2; j_gene: TRBJ2-1; CDR3aa: CASSRAGLHNEQFF; CDR3nt: TGTGCCAGCAGCCGGGCGGGACTACACAATGAGCAGTTCTTC
abundance: .; v_gene: TRBV2; d_gene: .; j_gene: TRBJ2-2; CDR3aa: CASTDTNTGELFF; CDR3nt: TGTGCCAGCACCGACACCAACACCGGGGAGCTGTTTTTT
abundance: .; v_gene: TRBV7-2; d_gene: TRBD1; j_gene: TRBJ2-3; CDR3aa: CASSPGGGTGYTDTQYF; CDR3nt: TGTGCCAGCAGCCCCGGGGGAGGGACAGGGTACACAGATACGCAGTATTTT
abundance: .; v_gene: TRBV30; d_gene: TRBD1; j_gene: TRBJ1-4; CDR3aa: CAWSARSGGSEKLFF; CDR3nt: TGTGCCTGGAGTGCGCGTTCAGGGGGGAGTGAAAAACTGTTTTTT
abundance: .; v_gene: TRBV6-5; d_gene: .; j_gene: TRBJ2-7; CDR3aa: CASSYSTRAYEQYF; CDR3nt: TGTGCCAGCAGTTACTCGACCAGGGCCTACGAGCAGTACTTC
abundance: .; v_gene: TRBV5-1; d_gene: TRBD1; j_gene: TRBJ1-5; CDR3aa: CASSLTPDRGSNQPQHF; CDR3nt: TGCGCCAGCAGCTTGACCCCGGACAGGGGAAGCAATCAGCCCCAGCATTTT
abundance: .; v_gene: TRBV30; d_gene: TRBD1; j_gene: TRBJ1-2; CDR3aa: CAWSSTGGWGYTF; CDR3nt: TGTGCCTGGAGTAGTACAGGGGGTTGGGGCTACACCTTC
abundance: .; v_gene: TRBV14; d_gene: .; j_gene: TRBJ1-1; CDR3aa: CASSPGPGTEAFF; CDR3nt: TGTGCCAGCAGCCCAGGTCCTGGGACTGAAGCTTTCTTT
abundance: .; v_gene: TRBV5-5; d_gene: TRBD2; j_gene: TRBJ2-1; CDR3aa: CASSFSGTAYNEQFF; CDR3nt: TGTGCCAGCAGCTTTAGCGGGACCGCCTACAATGAGCAGTTCTTC
abundance: many; v_gene: TRBV12-5; d_gene: .; j_gene: TRBJ2-1; CDR3aa: CASGFLSPIVLGRAAGNEGKQFF; CDR3nt: TGTGCTAGTGGTTTCCTCTCTCCGATAGTGTTGGGACGGGCGGCGGGGAACGAGGGGAAGCAGTTCTTC
abundance: .; v_gene: TRBV28; d_gene: TRBD2; j_gene: TRBJ2-3; CDR3aa: CASSPGTSHPSTDTQYF; CDR3nt: TGTGCCAGCAGTCCGGGGACTAGCCACCCTAGCACAGATACGCAGTATTTT
abundance: .; v_gene: TRBV5-1; d_gene: TRBD2; j_gene: TRBJ2-1; CDR3aa: CASSLELSGNDEQFF; CDR3nt: TGCGCCAGCAGCTTGGAGCTAAGCGGGAATGATGAGCAGTTCTTC
abundance: .; v_gene: TRBV5-8; d_gene: .; j_gene: TRBJ2-5; CDR3aa: CASSLAAGGETQYF; CDR3nt: TGTGCCAGCAGCTTGGCCGCGGGCGGAGAGACCCAGTACTTC
abundance: .; v_gene: TRBV27; d_gene: .; j_gene: TRBJ2-6; CDR3aa: CASSLRSGANVLTF; CDR3nt: TGTGCCAGCAGTTTACGCTCTGGGGCCAACGTCCTGACTTTC
abundance: .; v_gene: TRBV18; d_gene: .; j_gene: TRBJ1-1; CDR3aa: CASRTQGGTEAFF; CDR3nt: TGTGCCAGCCGAACCCAGGGAGGCACTGAAGCTTTCTTT
abundance: .; v_gene: TRBV7-2; d_gene: .; j_gene: TRBJ2-5; CDR3aa: CASSLGGGRWRETQYF; CDR3nt: TGTGCCAGCAGCTTAGGGGGGGGGCGCTGGAGGGAGACCCAGTACTTC
abundance: .; v_gene: TRBV30; d_gene: .; j_gene: TRBJ1-2; CDR3aa: CAWSVSPLGYTF; CDR3nt: TGTGCCTGGAGTGTATCTCCGTTGGGCTACACCTTC
abundance: .; v_gene: TRBV6-2/TRBV6-3; d_gene: .; j_gene: TRBJ2-7; CDR3aa: CASSYSGRTPGYEQYF; CDR3nt: TGTGCCAGCAGTTACTCGGGGCGGACCCCTGGGTACGAGCAGTACTTC
abundance: .; v_gene: TRBV28; d_gene: TRBD1; j_gene: TRBJ1-2; CDR3aa: CATKLPGQALRGYGYTF; CDR3nt: TGTGCCACCAAGTTACCGGGACAGGCCTTGAGAGGCTATGGCTACACCTTC
abundance: .; v_gene: TRBV28; d_gene: TRBD1; j_gene: TRBJ1-3; CDR3aa: CASSFLGQGPSGNTIYF; CDR3nt: TGTGCCAGCAGTTTCCTGGGACAGGGCCCCTCTGGAAACACCATATATTTT
abundance: .; v_gene: TRBV10-3; d_gene: TRBD1; j_gene: TRBJ1-2; CDR3aa: CATNRDRGGYTF; CDR3nt: TGTGCCACAAACCGGGACAGGGGCGGCTACACCTTC
abundance: .; v_gene: TRBV9; d_gene: TRBD2; j_gene: TRBJ2-7; CDR3aa: CASSVASGGYEQYF; CDR3nt: TGTGCCAGCAGCGTAGCTAGCGGTGGGTACGAGCAGTACTTC
abundance: .; v_gene: TRBV19; d_gene: TRBD1; j_gene: TRBJ1-1; CDR3aa: CAIRGLTNTEAFF; CDR3nt: TGTGCCATCAGGGGGCTGACGAACACTGAAGCTTTCTTT
abundance: .; v_gene: TRBV4-1; d_gene: TRBD1; j_gene: TRBJ2-2; CDR3aa: CASTPGTANTGELFF; CDR3nt: TGCGCCAGCACGCCCGGGACAGCGAACACCGGGGAGCTGTTTTTT
abundance: once; v_gene: TRBV7-2; d_gene: .; j_gene: TRBJ1-1; CDR3aa: CASRLPVNTEAFF; CDR3nt: TGTGCCAGCAGACTACCGGTGAACACTGAAGCTTTCTTT
abundance: .; v_gene: TRBV18; d_gene: .; j_gene: TRBJ2-7; CDR3aa: CASSPYANYEQYF; CDR3nt: TGTGCCAGCTCGCCCTACGCGAATTACGAGCAGTACTTC
abundance: .; v_gene: TRBV6-5; d_gene: .; j_gene: TRBJ1-1; CDR3aa: CASSYSKRGYTEAFF; CDR3nt: TGTGCCAGCAGTTACTCGAAAAGGGGGTATACTGAAGCTTTCTTT
abundance: .; v_gene: TRBV30; d_gene: .; j_gene: TRBJ1-2; CDR3aa: CACRAPHQYGGYTF; CDR3nt: TGTGCCTGTCGTGCCCCGCATCAGTACGGGGGCTACACCTTC
abundance: .; v_gene: TRBV14; d_gene: TRBD1; j_gene: TRBJ1-4; CDR3aa: CASSQPTGGRGKLFF; CDR3nt: TGTGCCAGCAGCCAACCGACAGGGGGGAGAGGAAAACTGTTTTTT
abundance: .; v_gene: TRBV19; d_gene: .; j_gene: TRBJ1-4; CDR3aa: CASRQVSTNEKLFF; CDR3nt: TGTGCATCGCGACAGGTTTCAACTAATGAAAAACTGTTTTTT
abundance: .; v_gene: TRBV28; d_gene: .; j_gene: TRBJ2-6; CDR3aa: CASSSGGGGANVLTF; CDR3nt: TGTGCCAGCAGTTCTGGGGGAGGTGGGGCCAACGTCCTGACTTTC
abundance: .; v_gene: TRBV27; d_gene: TRBD1; j_gene: TRBJ2-1; CDR3aa: CASSLRDRPYNEQFF; CDR3nt: TGTGCCAGCAGTTTAAGGGACAGACCTTACAATGAGCAGTTCTTC
abundance: .; v_gene: TRBV27; d_gene: .; j_gene: TRBJ1-5; CDR3aa: CASSLSIRGKRQPQHF; CDR3nt: TGTGCCAGCAGTTTATCGATAAGGGGGAAGCGTCAGCCCCAGCATTTT
abundance: .; v_gene: TRBV2; d_gene: TRBD2; j_gene: TRBJ2-1; CDR3aa: CASILSGGASSYNEQFF; CDR3nt: TGTGCCAGCATTCTTAGCGGGGGGGCGAGCTCCTACAATGAGCAGTTCTTC
abundance: .; v_gene: TRBV5-1; d_gene: .; j_gene: TRBJ1-2; CDR3aa: CASSLYISAETNYGYTF; CDR3nt: TGCGCCAGCAGCTTGTATATATCGGCAGAGACAAACTATGGCTACACCTTC
abundance: few; v_gene: TRBV3-1/TRBV3-2; d_gene: TRBD1; j_gene: TRBJ1-1; CDR3aa: CASSPQDRGGTEAFF; CDR3nt: TGTGCCAGCAGCCCCCAGGACAGGGGCGGAACTGAAGCTTTCTTT
abundance: .; v_gene: TRBV3-1/TRBV3-2; d_gene: .; j_gene: TRBJ1-1; CDR3aa: CASSQEPRGDTEAFF; CDR3nt: TGTGCCAGCAGCCAAGAACCCAGGGGAGACACTGAAGCTTTCTTT
abundance: once; v_gene: TRBV20-1; d_gene: .; j_gene: TRBJ1-3; CDR3aa: CSASEQNSGNTIYF; CDR3nt: TGCAGTGCTAGTGAACAGAACTCTGGAAACACCATATATTTT
abundance: .; v_gene: TRBV6-2/TRBV6-3; d_gene: .; j_gene: TRBJ1-2; CDR3aa: CASSSTSFYTF; CDR3nt: TGTGCCAGCAGTTCTACCTCCTTCTACACCTTC
abundance: .; v_gene: TRBV6-1; d_gene: TRBD1; j_gene: TRBJ2-7; CDR3aa: CASSDPPGTGAYEQYF; CDR3nt: TGTGCCAGCAGTGATCCCCCCGGGACAGGGGCCTACGAGCAGTACTTC
abundance: .; v_gene: TRBV9; d_gene: .; j_gene: TRBJ1-3; CDR3aa: CASSPQQPGTGNTIYF; CDR3nt: TGTGCCAGCAGCCCACAACAGCCCGGGACTGGAAACACCATATATTTT
abundance: .; v_gene: TRBV28; d_gene: TRBD1; j_gene: TRBJ1-2; CDR3aa: CASSGGGTGGPYGYTF; CDR3nt: TGTGCCAGCAGTGGGGGTGGGACAGGGGGCCCCTATGGCTACACCTTC
abundance: .; v_gene: TRBV7-9; d_gene: TRBD1; j_gene: TRBJ1-2; CDR3aa: CASTWDRGLNYGYTF; CDR3nt: TGTGCCAGCACCTGGGACAGGGGGCTTAACTATGGCTACACCTTC